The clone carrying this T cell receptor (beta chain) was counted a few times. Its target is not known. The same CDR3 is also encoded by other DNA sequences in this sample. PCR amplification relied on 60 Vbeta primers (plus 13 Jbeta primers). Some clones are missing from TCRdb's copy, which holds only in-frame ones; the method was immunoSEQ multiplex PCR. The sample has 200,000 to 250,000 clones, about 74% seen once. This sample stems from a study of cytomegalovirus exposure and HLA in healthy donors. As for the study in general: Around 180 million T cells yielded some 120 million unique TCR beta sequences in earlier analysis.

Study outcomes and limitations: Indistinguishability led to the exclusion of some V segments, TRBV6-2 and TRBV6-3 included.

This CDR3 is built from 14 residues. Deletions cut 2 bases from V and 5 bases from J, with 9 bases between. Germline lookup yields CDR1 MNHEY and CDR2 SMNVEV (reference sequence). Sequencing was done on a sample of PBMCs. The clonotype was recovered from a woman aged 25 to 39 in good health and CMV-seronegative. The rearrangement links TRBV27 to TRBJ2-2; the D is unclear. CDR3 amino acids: CASSLGASTGELFF. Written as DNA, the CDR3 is TGTGCCAGCAGTTTAGGAGCCAGTACCGGGGAGCTGTTTTTT.